These 8 T cell receptor beta chains were all obtained from the same sample, sequenced in a study of shared clonotypes between healthy human individuals. Here immunoSEQ multiplex PCR was the method, and the copy in TCRdb shows in-frame clones only, minus some. This table holds approximately 530,000 clones, around 96% found once. The specimen was naive CD4+ T cells sorted from blood. Noted subset: CD45RA+ positively selected. Receptors originate from a woman in her 30s in good health.

The J gene is TRBJ2-7, the V gene TRBV11-2, with D perhaps TRBD2 (6 bases). Trimming took off 4 bases at V and 3 bases at J, with 16 bases between the two ends. Germline assignment: CDR1 SGHAT and CDR2 FQNNGV. CDR3 length equals 15 residues. The CDR3 DNA follows: TGTGCCAGCAGCTCCGGGGTAGCGGCTTACTACGAGCAGTACTTC. Residues: CASSSGVAAYYEQYF.

The V call is TRBV18, the J call TRBJ2-7; D might be TRBD2 (5 bases). Germline CDR1 KGHSH, CDR2 LQKENI. CDR3 length equals 13 residues. V lost 2 bases and J 2 bases, leaving 7 bases between the germline ends. The DNA for the CDR3 is TGTGCCAGCTCACCAGGGGAGCCCTACGAGCAGTACTTC. It yields the protein CASSPGEPYEQYF.

This chain links TRBV7-9 with TRBJ2-6; maybe TRBD2 (5 bases). Looked up from germline, CDR1 is SEHNR and CDR2 is FQNEAQ (reference sequence). V gave up 1 base and J gave up 4 bases, with 8 bases separating them. CDR3 length equals 15 residues. CDR3 sequence (DNA): TGTGCCAGCAGCTTAGGGGGAGCCGGGGCCAACGTCCTGACTTTC. The encoded protein is CASSLGGAGANVLTF.

This chain links TRBV29-1 with TRBJ2-5; a possible D gene is TRBD2 (6 bases). The J call may not be correct, given that the DNA end is closer to TRBJ2-7. The V gene's germline CDR1 is SQVTM and CDR2 ANQGSEA. The CDR3 consists of 14 residues. The CDR3 coding sequence is TGCAGCGCCGGTAGGACGGGGACTTCCTACGAGCAGTACTTC. It is translated as CSAGRTGTSYEQYF.

The sample holds one count of this clone. The chain couples TRBV6-6 to TRBJ2-7, with D possibly TRBD2 on 6 matching bases. Trimming removed 2 bases from V and 3 bases from J, with 11 bases in between. This CDR3 comprises 14 residues. Germline values: CDR1 MNHNY, CDR2 SVGAGI (reference sequence). Written as DNA, the CDR3 is TGTGCCAGCAGTTACGGCGGGACGGACTACGAGCAGTACTTC. Protein: CASSYGGTDYEQYF.

The chain combines TRBV10-1 with TRBJ1-4; no clear D gene. Trimming shortened V by 6 bases and J by 6 bases, and 11 bases separated the two germline ends. CDR1 WNHNN and CDR2 SYGVQD come from the germline V gene (reference sequence). This CDR3 has 13 amino acids. The CDR3 loop is CASRTPSDEKLFF. Written as DNA, the CDR3 is TGCGCCAGCAGGACACCGTCGGATGAAAAACTGTTTTTT.

The chain is built from TRBV7-3 and TRBJ1-6; unclear D gene. The germline V gene has CDR1 SGHTA and CDR2 FQGTGA. The CDR3 runs 14 residues. Trimming cost V 5 bases and J 6 bases, with 11 bases left between them. CDR3 sequence: CASSIDGINSPLHF. Here the CDR3 DNA reads TGTGCCAGCAGCATTGACGGGATTAATTCACCCCTCCACTTT.

The rearrangement links TRBV29-1 to TRBJ1-2, with D maybe TRBD1 (5 bases). V dropped 4 bases and J dropped 8 bases, with 23 bases sitting between them. The CDR3 has 15 amino acids. CDR1 is SQVTM and CDR2 is ANQGSEA in the germline V gene. CDR3 sequence: CSVVNKGIKSSGYTF. The CDR3, as DNA: TGCAGCGTTGTCAATAAGGGGATCAAGTCATCGGGCTACACCTTC.